One sample yielded the 22 T cell receptor beta chains listed below, sequenced in a study of siplizumab effects on memory and regulatory T cells (dated by TCRdb to between 2018 and 2020). The library was produced with the immunoSEQ multiplex PCR assay. This immuneACCESS table, as held by TCRdb, lists in-frame sequences with V and J called but not all clones. Of the missing ones, under half trace to an unresolved V gene in checked studies; the others have no known cause. Across this sample there are about 120,000 clones, with around 94% seen only once. The biggest ten clones account for roughly 1.5% of the sample. The specimen was non-Treg CD4+ T cells sorted from blood. The sample's cell subset or site, from its label and the paper: FACS-sorted unstimulated CD4+ non-regulatory T cells. These receptors all come from a human donor in good health.

The gene calls are TRBV6-1 and TRBJ2-3; 11 nucleotides match TRBD2. The germline V gene encodes CDR1 MNHNS and CDR2 SASEGT. V shed 3 bases, J shed 5 bases, and the junction held 4 bases outside the gene matches. The CDR3 has 15 residues. The CDR3 protein is CASSDIAGGQDTQYF. In nucleotides, the CDR3 is TGTGCCAGCAGTGACATAGCGGGAGGGCAAGATACGCAGTATTTT.

The chain recombines TRBV18 with TRBJ2-2; D is possibly TRBD1 (5 bases). Germline V gives CDR1 KGHSH, CDR2 LQKENI. V gave up 1 base and J gave up 7 bases, with 10 bases separating them. The CDR3 is made up of 14 amino acids. In nucleotides, the CDR3 is TGTGCCAGCTCACCACTAGGGGAAGTCGGGGAGCTGTTTTTT. Its translation is CASSPLGEVGELFF.

This chain connects TRBV6-1 to TRBJ2-7; D unclear. There are 13 residues in the CDR3. Trimming removed 11 bases at V and 0 bases at J, with 14 bases between. Looked up from germline, CDR1 is MNHNS and CDR2 is SASEGT. The CDR3: CAGQTASSYEQYF. CDR3 nucleotide sequence: TGTGCCGGTCAGACGGCAAGCTCCTACGAGCAGTACTTC.

The rearrangement joins TRBV30 to TRBJ1-1; D is unresolved. The CDR3 is made up of 12 amino acids. The germline gives CDR1 GTSNPN, CDR2 SVGIG (reference sequence). V shed 0 bases and J shed 4 bases, with 6 bases lying between them. This chain's CDR3 is CAWSVAGTEAFF. CDR3 coding DNA: TGTGCCTGGAGTGTAGCCGGCACTGAAGCTTTCTTT.

This clone came up a few times. The CDR3 protein is CASSQAGRHTGELFF. In nucleotides, the CDR3 is TGTGCCAGCAGCCAAGCCGGTAGGCACACCGGGGAGCTGTTTTTT. This rearrangement joins TRBV4-2 to TRBJ2-2, with unresolved D. Germline loops: CDR1 LGHNA, CDR2 YNFKEQ. The CDR3 contains 15 residues. The V end lost 1 base, the J end lost 3 bases, and 9 bases lay between the germline ends.

The gene calls are TRBV4-1 and TRBJ1-5; possible D gene TRBD1, 6 bases. Germline V lookup: CDR1 MGHRA, CDR2 YSYEKL. Between the trimmed V and J ends, which lost 0 bases and 5 bases, there was a span of 14 bases. The CDR3 runs 16 residues. The CDR3: CASSQEYGTGYQPQHF. CDR3 bases: TGCGCCAGCAGCCAAGAATACGGCACAGGGTATCAGCCCCAGCATTTT.

The chain links TRBV5-1 to TRBJ1-3; 8 bases map to TRBD1. From germline, CDR1 is SGHRS and CDR2 YFSETQ. The CDR3 is 16 residues long. Unmatched junction bases numbered 4, after V lost 2 bases and J lost 0 bases. CDR3 DNA: TGCGCCAGCAGCTTCTCAGGGGGCAACTCTGGAAACACCATATATTTT. Protein product: CASSFSGGNSGNTIYF. Using reference TRBV5-1 and TRBJ1-3 for the parts outside the CDR3, the full variable domain is KAGVTQTPRYLIKTRGQQVTLSCSPISGHRSVSWYQQTPGQGLQFLFEYFSETQRNKGNFPGRFSGRQFSNSRSEMNVSTLELGDSALYLCASSFSGGNSGNTIYFGEGSWLTVV.

This clone is a singleton in its sample. The CDR3 DNA sequence: TGCGCCAGCAGCCAAGGCCTCTTATCTGGAAACACCATATATTTT. It yields the protein CASSQGLLSGNTIYF. J is TRBJ1-3 and V is TRBV4-1; D unresolved. The CDR3 runs 15 residues. Per the germline V gene, CDR1 is MGHRA and CDR2 is YSYEKL. V lost 1 base to trimming and J lost 1 base, with 8 bases between them.

The chain combines TRBV6-9 with TRBJ2-1; D is uncertain. The CDR3 extends over 13 amino acids. V was trimmed by 3 bases and J by 4 bases, leaving 7 bases between them. Per germline, CDR1 MNHGY and CDR2 SVAAGI. In DNA, the CDR3 is TGTGCCAGCAGTTACGACATTTACAATGAGCAGTTCTTC. It translates to CASSYDIYNEQFF.

The V and J genes are TRBV6-1 and TRBJ2-5, with 12 bases matching TRBD2. The V gene's germline CDR1 is MNHNS and CDR2 SASEGT. This CDR3 spans 12 amino acids. Trimming at V came to 8 bases and at J to 5 bases, leaving 0 bases not matched to a gene. CDR3 nucleotide sequence: TGTGCCAGCGGGACTAGCGGGGAGACCCAGTACTTC. Protein sequence: CASGTSGETQYF.

The rearrangement links TRBV11-2 to TRBJ1-2; weak D call: TRBD1 (5 bases). The CDR3 has 12 amino acids. Trimming took off 8 bases at V and 5 bases at J, with 12 bases between the two ends. CDR1 SGHAT and CDR2 FQNNGV come from the germline V gene. The CDR3 DNA sequence: TGTGCCAGCCACGGCGGGGGGTATGGCTACACCTTC. This sequence encodes CASHGGGYGYTF.

The chain employs TRBV5-1 and TRBJ2-7; D gene ambiguous. The germline gives CDR1 SGHRS, CDR2 YFSETQ. The length of the CDR3 is 12 residues. Trimming removed 4 bases from V and 7 bases from J, with 12 bases in between. The chain's CDR3 is CASSPRVGEQYF. The CDR3 DNA follows: TGCGCCAGCAGCCCTCGGGTGGGAGAGCAGTACTTC. Variable domain in full (rest from reference TRBV5-1 and TRBJ2-7): KAGVTQTPRYLIKTRGQQVTLSCSPISGHRSVSWYQQTPGQGLQFLFEYFSETQRNKGNFPGRFSGRQFSNSRSEMNVSTLELGDSALYLCASSPRVGEQYFGPGTRLTVT.

J is TRBJ1-2 and V is TRBV6-1; 10 bases agree with TRBD1. J was trimmed by 3 bases and V by 3 bases; bases with no gene match: 4. This CDR3 contains 15 residues. Per the germline V gene, CDR1 is MNHNS and CDR2 is SASEGT. The CDR3 nucleotides read TGTGCCAGCAGTGACGGGACAGGGGTGGACTATGGCTACACCTTC. Translating it yields CASSDGTGVDYGYTF.

J is TRBJ2-1 and V is TRBV5-1, with a weak D call TRBD2 (6 bases). Germline CDR1 is SGHRS and CDR2 is YFSETQ. This CDR3 region has 15 residues. Deletions cut 0 bases from V and 2 bases from J, with 9 bases between. The CDR3: CASSLAGETYNEQFF. The DNA of the CDR3 is TGCGCCAGCAGCTTGGCGGGGGAGACCTACAATGAGCAGTTCTTC.

The genes are TRBV7-9 and TRBJ1-1; unclear D gene. The CDR3 totals 12 residues. Looked up from germline, CDR1 is SEHNR and CDR2 is FQNEAQ (reference sequence). With 5 bases removed from V and 5 bases from J, the gap between germline ends came to 9 bases. As DNA, the CDR3 is TGTGCCAGCAGCCAACCGGGGACTGAAGCTTTCTTT. Translating it yields CASSQPGTEAFF.

As DNA, the CDR3 is TGTGCCATCAGGGCGGGAGGGTTCGACGAGCAGTACTTC. Translation: CAIRAGGFDEQYF. The chain joins TRBV10-3 to TRBJ2-7; 9 nucleotides agree with TRBD2. With 6 bases clipped from V and 5 bases from J, the junction kept 5 bases outside the gene matches. Germline V CDR1 and CDR2: ENHRY, SYGVKD. This CDR3 spans 13 amino acids.

The CDR3: CASGGAKNTEAFF. The CDR3 DNA reads as TGTGCCAGCGGCGGGGCGAAGAACACTGAAGCTTTCTTT. The chain combines TRBV7-9 with TRBJ1-1; D might be TRBD1 (5 bases). The germline V gene encodes CDR1 SEHNR and CDR2 FQNEAQ (reference sequence). The CDR3 consists of 13 residues. The ends were cut back, 8 bases at V and 1 base at J, with 11 bases in the middle.

The V and J genes are TRBV9 and TRBJ2-2; 7 bases are a match to TRBD1. V gave up 0 bases and J gave up 0 bases; unmatched junction bases: 2. Germline-derived CDR1 and CDR2 are SGDLS and YYNGEE. The CDR3 contains 16 residues. The CDR3 DNA sequence: TGTGCCAGCAGCGTAGCCGGGACAGCGAACACCGGGGAGCTGTTTTTT. Amino acids: CASSVAGTANTGELFF.

The rearrangement uses TRBV6-5 and TRBJ1-5; D is undetermined. Germline V gives CDR1 MNHEY, CDR2 SVGAGI. The CDR3 sequence is 15 residues long. The V end lost 5 bases, the J end lost 7 bases, and 18 bases lay between the germline ends. The CDR3: CASSPSGEMQQPQHF. The CDR3, as DNA: TGTGCCAGCAGTCCCTCTGGGGAAATGCAACAGCCCCAGCATTTT.

V is TRBV18 and J is TRBJ2-5, with 10 bases that match TRBD2. This CDR3 has 14 residues. Germline CDR1 is KGHSH and CDR2 is LQKENI. The V and J ends lost 0 bases and 14 bases, in that order; junction bases with no gene match: 9. The CDR3 DNA reads as TGTGCCAGCTCACCACCCTGGACTAGCGGTTTTTTATACTTC. Translated: CASSPPWTSGFLYF.

This chain connects TRBV19 to TRBJ2-1, with 14 bases matching TRBD2. The ends lost 4 bases at V and 3 bases at J; junction bases unmatched: 5. The CDR3 has 17 amino acids. Germline-derived CDR1 and CDR2 are LNHDA and SQIVND (reference sequence). CDR3 region: CASSTRLAGGVYNEQFF. Written as DNA, the CDR3 is TGTGCCAGTAGTACCAGACTAGCGGGGGGGGTCTACAATGAGCAGTTCTTC.

The genes are TRBV19 and TRBJ2-6; D might be TRBD2 (7 bases). The CDR3 extends over 15 amino acids. The V gene's germline CDR1 is LNHDA and CDR2 SQIVND (reference sequence). V gave up 5 bases and J gave up 4 bases, with 12 bases separating them. The CDR3 reads CASSPGGPGANVLTF. CDR3 nucleotides: TGTGCCAGTAGTCCCGGGGGGCCAGGGGCCAACGTCCTGACTTTC.